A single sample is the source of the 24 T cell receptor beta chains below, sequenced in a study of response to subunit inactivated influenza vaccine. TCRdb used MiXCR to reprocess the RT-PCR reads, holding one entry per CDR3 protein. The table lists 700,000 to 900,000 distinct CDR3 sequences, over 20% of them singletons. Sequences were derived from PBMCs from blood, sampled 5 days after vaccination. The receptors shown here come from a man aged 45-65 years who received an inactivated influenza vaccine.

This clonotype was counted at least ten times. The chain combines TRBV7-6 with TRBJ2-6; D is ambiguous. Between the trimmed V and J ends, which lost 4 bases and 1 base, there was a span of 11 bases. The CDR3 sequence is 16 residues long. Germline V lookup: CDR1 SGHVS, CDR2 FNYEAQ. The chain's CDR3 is CASSSYTDSGANVLTF. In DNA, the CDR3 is TGTGCCAGCAGCTCTTACACAGATTCTGGGGCCAACGTCCTGACTTTC.

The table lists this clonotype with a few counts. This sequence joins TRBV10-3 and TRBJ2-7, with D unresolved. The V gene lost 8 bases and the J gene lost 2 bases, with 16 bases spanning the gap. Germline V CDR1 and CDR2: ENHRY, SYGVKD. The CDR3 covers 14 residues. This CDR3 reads CAIQSLGRPYEQYF. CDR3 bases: TGTGCCATCCAGAGTCTTGGGCGTCCCTACGAGCAGTACTTC.

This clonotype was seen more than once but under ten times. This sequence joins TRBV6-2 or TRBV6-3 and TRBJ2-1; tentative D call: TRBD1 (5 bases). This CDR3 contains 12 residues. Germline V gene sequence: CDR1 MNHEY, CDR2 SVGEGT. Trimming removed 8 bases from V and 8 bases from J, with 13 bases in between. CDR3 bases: TGTGCCAGCCAGCAGGGTGTCCATGAGCAGTTCTTC. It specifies CASQQGVHEQFF.

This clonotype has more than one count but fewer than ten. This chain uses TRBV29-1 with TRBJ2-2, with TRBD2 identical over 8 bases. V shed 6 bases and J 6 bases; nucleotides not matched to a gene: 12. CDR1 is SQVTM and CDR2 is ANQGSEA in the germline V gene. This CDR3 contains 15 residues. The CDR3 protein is CSVLPSGSPPGELFF. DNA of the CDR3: TGCAGCGTCCTACCGAGCGGGAGTCCTCCCGGGGAGCTGTTTTTT.

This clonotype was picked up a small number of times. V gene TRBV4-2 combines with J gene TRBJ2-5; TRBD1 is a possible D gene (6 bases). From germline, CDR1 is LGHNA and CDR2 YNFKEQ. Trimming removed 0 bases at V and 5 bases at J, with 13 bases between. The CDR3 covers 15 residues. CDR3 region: CASSQDRTAKETQYF. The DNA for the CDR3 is TGTGCCAGCAGCCAAGATCGGACAGCGAAGGAGACCCAGTACTTC.

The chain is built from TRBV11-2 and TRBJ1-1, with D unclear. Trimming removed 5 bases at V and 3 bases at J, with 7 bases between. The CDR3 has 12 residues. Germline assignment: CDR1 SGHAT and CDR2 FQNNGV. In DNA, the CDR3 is TGTGCCAGCAGCCTACGACACACTGAAGCTTTCTTT. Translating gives CASSLRHTEAFF.

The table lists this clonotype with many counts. The CDR3 region is CASIDSGDLYEQYF. In DNA, the CDR3 is TGTGCCAGCATCGATAGCGGGGACCTATACGAGCAGTACTTC. The chain combines TRBV6-1 with TRBJ2-7; 8 nucleotides match TRBD2. The CDR3 runs to 14 residues. J gave up 4 bases and V 7 bases, and 9 bases lay outside the gene matches. Germline V gene data show CDR1 as MNHNS and CDR2 as SASEGT.

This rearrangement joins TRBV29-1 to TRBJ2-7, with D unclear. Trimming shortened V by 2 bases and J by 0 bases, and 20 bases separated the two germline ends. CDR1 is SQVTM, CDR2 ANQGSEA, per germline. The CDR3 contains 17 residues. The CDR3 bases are TGCAGCGTTGAACTCCGAAGAGTGTGGCCTGGCTCCTACGAGCAGTACTTC. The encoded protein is CSVELRRVWPGSYEQYF.

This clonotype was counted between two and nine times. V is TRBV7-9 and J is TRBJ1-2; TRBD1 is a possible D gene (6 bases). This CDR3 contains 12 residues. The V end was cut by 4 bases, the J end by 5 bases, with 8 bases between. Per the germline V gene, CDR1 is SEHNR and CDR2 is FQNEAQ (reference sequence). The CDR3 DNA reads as TGTGCCAGCAGCTCAGGACAGTATGGCTACACCTTC. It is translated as CASSSGQYGYTF.

This CDR3 is CASSHTWRTEAFF. In DNA form, the CDR3 reads TGCGCCAGCAGCCACACGTGGCGGACTGAAGCTTTCTTT. The chain uses TRBV4-1 and TRBJ1-1; no firm D call. This CDR3 comprises 13 residues. Germline values: CDR1 MGHRA, CDR2 YSYEKL. Deletions cut 3 bases from V and 5 bases from J, with 10 bases between.

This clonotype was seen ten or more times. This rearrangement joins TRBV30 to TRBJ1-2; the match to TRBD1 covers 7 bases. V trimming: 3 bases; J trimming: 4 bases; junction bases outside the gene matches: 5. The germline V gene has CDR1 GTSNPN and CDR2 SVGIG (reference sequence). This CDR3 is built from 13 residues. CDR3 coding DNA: TGTGCCTGGAGACCACAGGGGCGCTATGGCTACACCTTC. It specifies CAWRPQGRYGYTF. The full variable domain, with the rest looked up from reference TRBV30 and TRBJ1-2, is SQTIHQWPATLVQPVGSPLSLECTVEGTSNPNLYWYRQAAGRGLQLLFYSVGIGQISSEVPQNLSASRPQDRQFILSSKKLLLSDSGFYLCAWRPQGRYGYTFGSGTRLTVV.

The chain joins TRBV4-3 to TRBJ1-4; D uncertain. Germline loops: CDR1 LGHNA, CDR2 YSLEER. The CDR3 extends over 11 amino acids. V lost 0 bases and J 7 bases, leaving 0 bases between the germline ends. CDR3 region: CASSQDEKLFF. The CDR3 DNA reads TGCGCCAGCAGCCAAGATGAAAAACTGTTTTTT.

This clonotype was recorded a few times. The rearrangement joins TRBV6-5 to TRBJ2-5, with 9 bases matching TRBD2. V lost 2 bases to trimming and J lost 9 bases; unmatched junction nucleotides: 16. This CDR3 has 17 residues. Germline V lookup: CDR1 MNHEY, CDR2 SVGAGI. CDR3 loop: CASSYVLILAGPGAQYF. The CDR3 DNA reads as TGTGCCAGCAGTTACGTGCTTATCCTAGCGGGACCGGGGGCCCAGTACTTC.

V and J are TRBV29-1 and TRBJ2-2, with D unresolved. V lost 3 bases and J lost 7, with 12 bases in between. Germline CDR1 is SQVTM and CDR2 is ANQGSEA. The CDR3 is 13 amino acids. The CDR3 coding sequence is TGCAGCGTTGAGATAGGGTCGGGCGGGGAGCTGTTTTTT. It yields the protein CSVEIGSGGELFF.

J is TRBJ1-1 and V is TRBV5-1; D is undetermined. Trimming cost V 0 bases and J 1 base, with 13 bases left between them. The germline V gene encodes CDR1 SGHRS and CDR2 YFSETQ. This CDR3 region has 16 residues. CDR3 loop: CASSLEVGGRNTEAFF. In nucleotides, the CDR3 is TGCGCCAGCAGCTTGGAGGTCGGCGGGCGGAACACTGAAGCTTTCTTT.

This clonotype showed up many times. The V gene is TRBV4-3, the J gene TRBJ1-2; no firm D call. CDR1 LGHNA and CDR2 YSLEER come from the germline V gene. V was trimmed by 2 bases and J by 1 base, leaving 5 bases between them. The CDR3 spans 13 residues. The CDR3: CASSQRFNYGYTF. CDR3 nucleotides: TGCGCCAGCAGCCAACGGTTTAACTATGGCTACACCTTC.

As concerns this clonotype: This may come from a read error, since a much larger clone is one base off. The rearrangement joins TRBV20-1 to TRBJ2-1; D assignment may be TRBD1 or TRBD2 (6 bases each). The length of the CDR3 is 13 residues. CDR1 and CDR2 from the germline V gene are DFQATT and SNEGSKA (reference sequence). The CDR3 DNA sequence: TGCAGTGCTAGGGGACTCAGGACAGATGAGCAGTGCTTC. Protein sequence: CSARGLRTDEQCF.

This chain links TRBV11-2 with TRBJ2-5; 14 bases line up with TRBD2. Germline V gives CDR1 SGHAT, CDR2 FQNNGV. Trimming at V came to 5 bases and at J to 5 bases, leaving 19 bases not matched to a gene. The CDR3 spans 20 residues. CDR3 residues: CASSPPRRLAGGPPFETQYF. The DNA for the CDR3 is TGTGCCAGCAGCCCTCCTCGTCGACTAGCGGGAGGGCCCCCGTTTGAGACCCAGTACTTC.

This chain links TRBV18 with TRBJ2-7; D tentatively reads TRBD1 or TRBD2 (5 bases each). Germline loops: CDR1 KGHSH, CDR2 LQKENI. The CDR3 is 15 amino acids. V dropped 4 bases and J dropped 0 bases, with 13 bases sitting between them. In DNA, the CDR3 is TGTGCCAGCTCACGTCCGGGACCGAGCTCCTACGAGCAGTACTTC. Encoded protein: CASSRPGPSSYEQYF.

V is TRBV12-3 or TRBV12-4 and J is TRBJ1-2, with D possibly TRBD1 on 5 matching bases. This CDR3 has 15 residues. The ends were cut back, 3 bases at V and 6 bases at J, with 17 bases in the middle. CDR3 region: CASSFFARVVDGYTF. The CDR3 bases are TGTGCCAGCAGTTTCTTCGCCAGGGTGGTAGATGGCTACACCTTC.

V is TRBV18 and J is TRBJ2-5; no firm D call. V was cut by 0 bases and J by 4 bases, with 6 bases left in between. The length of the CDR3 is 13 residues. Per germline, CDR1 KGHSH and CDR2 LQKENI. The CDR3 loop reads CASSPPMGETQYF. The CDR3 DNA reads TGTGCCAGCTCACCACCGATGGGAGAGACCCAGTACTTC. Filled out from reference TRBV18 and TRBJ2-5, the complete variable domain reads NAGVMQNPRHLVRRRGQEARLRCSPMKGHSHVYWYRQLPEEGLKFMVYLQKENIIDESGMPKERFSAEFPKEGPSILRIQQVVRGDSAAYFCASSPPMGETQYFGPGTRLLVL.

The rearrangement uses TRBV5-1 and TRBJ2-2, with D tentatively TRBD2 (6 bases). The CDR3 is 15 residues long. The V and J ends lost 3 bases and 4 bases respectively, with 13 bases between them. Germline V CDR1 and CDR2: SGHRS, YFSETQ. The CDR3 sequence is CASSWRDGGTGELFF. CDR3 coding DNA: TGCGCCAGCAGCTGGCGGGACGGTGGCACCGGGGAGCTGTTTTTT.

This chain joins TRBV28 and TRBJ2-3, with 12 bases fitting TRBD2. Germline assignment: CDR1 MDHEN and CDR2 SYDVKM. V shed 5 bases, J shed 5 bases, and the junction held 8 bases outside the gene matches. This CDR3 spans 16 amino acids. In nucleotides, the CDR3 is TGTGCCAGCAGTACTGGACTAGCGGGGCTCGTAGATACGCAGTATTTT. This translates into CASSTGLAGLVDTQYF.

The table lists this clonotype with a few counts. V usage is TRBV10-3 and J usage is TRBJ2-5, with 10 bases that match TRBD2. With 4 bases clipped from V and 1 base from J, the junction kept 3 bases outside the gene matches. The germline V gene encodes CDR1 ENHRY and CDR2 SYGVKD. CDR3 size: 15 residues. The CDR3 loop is CAISGSGRAQETQYF. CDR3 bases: TGTGCCATCAGTGGGAGCGGGAGGGCCCAAGAGACCCAGTACTTC.